Reported below is one T cell receptor (beta chain). One end of the junction varies from germline; a read error may be responsible. The data stem from a study of CDR3 diversity in severe acne. TCRdb used MiXCR to reprocess the PCR reads, holding one entry per CDR3 protein. The table shows some 85,000 distinct CDR3 sequences, with 45% to 50% occurring only once. The CDR3 is 15 residues long. Per the germline V gene, CDR1 is SEHNR and CDR2 is FQNEAQ (reference sequence). Sequencing was done on a sample of blood. The chain links TRBV7-9 to TRBJ2-7, with D possibly TRBD1 on 5 matching bases. This sequence was found in a male donor with severe acne vulgaris. The CDR3: CASTLTPDSAYEQYF. For the CDR3, the DNA is TGTGCCAGCACCTTAACCCCTGACAGTGCCTACGAGCAGTACTTC.